These T cell receptor beta chains were read from a single sample in a study of T cell repertoires in cytomegalovirus infection. TCRdb used MiXCR to reprocess the reads, holding one entry per CDR3 protein. The data contain more than 250,000 distinct CDR3 sequences, approximately 15% of them seen just once; the ten biggest clones take up roughly 8.7%. Sequencing was performed on PBMCs. Receptors originate from a human donor in good health (CMV status not recorded). Some clones in this sample may be carry-over from other donors' samples. CDR3s include the opening cysteine and the closing phenylalanine or tryptophan. The order of the fields is D gene, V gene, clone size, J gene, CDR3 protein, CDR3 DNA. D genes are given only for firm matches. Part of the rows lack a size; the others show once, few, many or a class for expanded clones.

-	TRBV5-1	few	TRBJ2-5	CASSPSRTNQETQYF	TGCGCCAGCAGCCCGAGTCGAACGAACCAAGAGACCCAGTACTTC
-	TRBV6-5	many	TRBJ2-7	CASSYPGTYEQYF	TGTGCCAGCAGTTACCCCGGGACCTACGAGCAGTACTTC
-	TRBV12-3/TRBV12-4	many	TRBJ1-5	CASSFRGIDQPQHF	TGTGCCAGCAGTTTCCGGGGCATTGATCAGCCCCAGCATTTT
-	TRBV7-6	-	TRBJ2-7	CASRPSAGEQYF	TGTGCCAGCCGCCCCTCGGCTGGCGAGCAGTACTTC
TRBD1	TRBV5-1	many	TRBJ1-5	CASSLDGTGRQPQHF	TGCGCCAGCAGCTTGGATGGGACAGGTCGTCAGCCCCAGCATTTT
-	TRBV7-2	many	TRBJ2-4	CASSLRMGQGGNIQYF	TGTGCCAGCAGCTTAAGGATGGGTCAGGGGGGGAACATTCAGTACTTC
TRBD1	TRBV7-2	many	TRBJ1-5	CASSPRAGGGQPQHF	TGTGCCAGCAGCCCGCGGGCAGGGGGGGGGCAGCCCCAGCATTTT
-	TRBV7-9	-	TRBJ2-7	CASSSSGRDVKGQYF	TGTGCCAGCAGCTCGAGCGGTCGGGACGTCAAGGGGCAGTACTTC
-	TRBV28	-	TRBJ1-1	CASSDGLDNTAFF	TGTGCCAGCAGCGACGGCCTGGACAACACAGCTTTCTTT
-	TRBV7-9	many	TRBJ2-7	CASSYSLGDEQYF	TGTGCCAGCAGCTATTCTTTGGGGGACGAGCAGTACTTC
-	TRBV12-3/TRBV12-4	-	TRBJ2-7	CASSRGVALTYEQYF	TGTGCCAGCAGTCGCGGGGTAGCCCTAACCTACGAGCAGTACTTC
-	TRBV20-1	few	TRBJ2-5	CSARDDTPQETQYF	TGCAGTGCTAGAGATGACACGCCACAAGAGACCCAGTACTTC
TRBD1	TRBV7-2	many	TRBJ2-3	CASSGTASTDTQYF	TGTGCCAGCAGCGGGACAGCAAGCACAGATACGCAGTATTTT
-	TRBV7-9	-	TRBJ2-5	CASSLGQPQETQYF	TGTGCCAGCAGCTTAGGGCAGCCCCAAGAGACCCAGTACTTC
-	TRBV7-3	many	TRBJ2-7	CASSERSGTLGYEQYF	TGTGCCAGCAGCGAACGCTCCGGGACTCTCGGCTACGAGCAGTACTTC
TRBD2	TRBV15	many	TRBJ2-5	CATSRDRGGRETQYF	TGTGCCACCAGCAGAGATCGGGGCGGGAGAGAGACCCAGTACTTC
TRBD2	TRBV19	many	TRBJ2-7	CASSSGGAPYEQYF	TGTGCCAGTTCGAGCGGGGGGGCACCCTACGAGCAGTACTTC
-	TRBV12-3/TRBV12-4	-	TRBJ2-7	CASSARGSFLSYEQYF	TGTGCCAGCAGTGCCCGGGGCAGTTTTTTGTCGTACGAGCAGTACTTC